This TCR beta chain was sequenced during a study of blood T cell repertoires in COVID-19. About the research overall: Sources were T cells, B-cell-depleted T cells, or PBMCs; the material itself was cDNA or gDNA.

The CDR3 length is 20 residues. From germline, CDR1 is MGHRA and CDR2 YSYEKL. The J segment lost 6 bases and the V segment lost 1 base, leaving 17 bases of the junction unmatched. Original analysis: For nucleated cells, counts were estimated from reference gene primer amplification. Data came from immunoSEQ multiplex PCR; TCRdb stores just in-frame clones and leaves some out. D and trimming were read from the DNA, whereas the V and J calls and clone size are those reported in that table. The sample records tens of thousands of clones, roughly nine tenths being singletons. The TCR originated in a human donor in a cohort sampled during active COVID-19. Material: peripheral blood. This chain links TRBV4-1 with TRBJ2-1, with 11 positions matching TRBD1. CDR3 residues: CASSQADMRTGGRGSNEQFF. CDR3 DNA sequence: TGCGCCAGCAGCCAAGCCGACATGAGGACAGGGGGCCGAGGATCCAATGAGCAGTTCTTC.